One and the same sample provided the 28 T cell receptor beta chains below, sequenced in a study of cytomegalovirus exposure and HLA in healthy donors. Use of 60 Vbeta and 13 Jbeta primers characterized the PCR. Repertoires were generated with immunoSEQ multiplex PCR, while TCRdb's copy carries only in-frame clones and drops some. The table lists under 250,000 clones, around 77% of them singletons, with around 1.9% in the top ten. Material for sequencing was PBMCs. The receptors were gathered from a man aged 30 to 45 in good health and CMV-seronegative.

The chain couples TRBV29-1 to TRBJ2-5; 11 positions agree with TRBD2. Germline V gene lookup returns CDR1 SQVTM and CDR2 ANQGSEA. The V and J ends lost 6 bases and 2 bases, in that order; junction bases with no gene match: 8. The CDR3 loop spans 15 amino acids. The CDR3 DNA reads TGCAGCGTCTCGGGACTAGCGGAAGGGCAAGAGACCCAGTACTTC. It translates to CSVSGLAEGQETQYF.

The rearrangement joins TRBV7-3 to TRBJ2-7; 7 bases agree with TRBD1. This CDR3 contains 17 residues. Germline trimming cut 5 bases from V and 0 bases from J; bases unmatched to any gene: 13. Germline V CDR1 and CDR2: SGHTA, FQGTGA. CDR3 loop: CASSATGSGGSSYEQYF. In DNA, the CDR3 is TGTGCCAGCAGCGCGACAGGGTCGGGCGGCTCCTCCTACGAGCAGTACTTC.

The chain recombines TRBV6-1 with TRBJ2-1, with 7 bases aligning to TRBD2. Losses at the gene ends were 3 bases for V and 3 bases for J; bases not matched to a gene: 5. Germline V gene lookup returns CDR1 MNHNS and CDR2 SASEGT. This CDR3 is built from 15 residues. The CDR3 sequence is CASSEREIGYNEQFF. DNA of the CDR3: TGTGCCAGCAGTGAGCGGGAGATTGGCTACAATGAGCAGTTCTTC.

The V call is TRBV29-1, the J call TRBJ1-1; unclear D gene. Germline assignment: CDR1 SQVTM and CDR2 ANQGSEA. The V end was cut by 2 bases, the J end by 2 bases, with 9 bases between. This CDR3 has 13 amino acids. CDR3 loop: CSVELALNTEAFF. CDR3 nucleotides: TGCAGCGTTGAATTGGCACTAAACACTGAAGCTTTCTTT. The variable domain in full, with the rest retrieved from reference TRBV29-1 and TRBJ1-1, is SAVISQKPSRDICQRGTSLTIQCQVDSQVTMMFWYRQQPGQSLTLIATANQGSEATYESGFVIDKFPISRPNLTFSTLTVSNMSPEDSSIYLCSVELALNTEAFFGQGTRLTVV.

The gene calls are TRBV11-2 and TRBJ2-4, with 8 positions matching TRBD1. The CDR3 spans 15 residues. The germline gives CDR1 SGHAT, CDR2 FQNNGV. J lost 2 bases, V lost 1 base, and 1 base had no gene match. In DNA, the CDR3 is TGTGCCAGCAGCTTAGGACAGGGGACCAAAAACATTCAGTACTTC. Encoded protein: CASSLGQGTKNIQYF.

The gene calls are TRBV29-1 and TRBJ2-5; 9 nucleotides agree with TRBD1. The J call may not be correct, given that the DNA end is closer to TRBJ2-7. The CDR3 has 14 amino acids. CDR1 is SQVTM, CDR2 ANQGSEA, per germline. The chain's CDR3 is CSVASGTGNYEQYF. DNA for the CDR3: TGCAGCGTTGCGTCCGGGACAGGGAACTACGAGCAGTACTTC.

The rearrangement joins TRBV7-6 to TRBJ2-2; D may be TRBD2 (6 bases). The V end was cut by 3 bases, the J end by 0 bases, with 8 bases between. From germline, CDR1 is SGHVS and CDR2 FNYEAQ. CDR3 length: 15 amino acids. CDR3 sequence: CASSFSGTNTGELFF. The CDR3 DNA sequence: TGTGCCAGCAGCTTTAGCGGAACGAACACCGGGGAGCTGTTTTTT. The full variable domain, completed using reference TRBV7-6 and TRBJ2-2, is GAGVSQSPRYKVTKRGQDVALRCDPISGHVSLYWYRQALGQGPEFLTYFNYEAQQDKSGLPNDRFSAERPEGSISTLTIQRTEQRDSAMYRCASSFSGTNTGELFFGEGSRLTVL.

V is TRBV5-1 and J is TRBJ2-7; the D is unclear. The CDR3 runs 14 residues. Per germline, CDR1 SGHRS and CDR2 YFSETQ. The V gene lost 0 bases and the J gene lost 3 bases, with 10 bases spanning the gap. The CDR3 is CASSLAGSDYEQYF. The CDR3 DNA reads as TGCGCCAGCAGCTTGGCCGGAAGCGACTACGAGCAGTACTTC.

This clone appeared once. The chain couples TRBV5-4 to TRBJ1-4; D perhaps matches TRBD1 (6 bases). CDR3 length: 15 residues. V shed 4 bases and J shed 5 bases, with 15 bases lying between them. Germline loops: CDR1 SGHNT, CDR2 YYREEE (reference sequence). Here the CDR3 DNA reads TGTGCCAGCAGCCCTGGGGGCACTACAAATGAAAAACTGTTTTTT. This translates into CASSPGGTTNEKLFF.

The chain carries TRBV6-6 and TRBJ2-7; TRBD2 aligns across 11 bases. The CDR3 runs 14 residues. The V segment lost 5 bases and the J segment 3 bases; nucleotides outside the gene matches: 3. Germline-derived CDR1 and CDR2 are MNHNY and SVGAGI (reference sequence). CDR3 loop: CASSTTSGSYEQYF. The CDR3 bases are TGTGCCAGCAGTACCACTAGCGGGAGCTACGAGCAGTACTTC.

The chain carries TRBV7-9 and TRBJ2-5; a weak D match, TRBD2 (5 bases). Looked up from germline, CDR1 is SEHNR and CDR2 is FQNEAQ (reference sequence). CDR3 length equals 17 residues. V was trimmed by 3 bases and J by 2 bases, leaving 19 bases between them. In DNA form, the CDR3 reads TGTGCCAGCAGCTTCGGGAAGTCGCCTTCGATGCAAGAGACCCAGTACTTC. Translating it yields CASSFGKSPSMQETQYF.

The V and J genes are TRBV23-1 and TRBJ2-1, with D maybe TRBD1 (7 bases). TRBV23-1 is given ORF status, its function remaining uncertain. Trimming removed 7 bases from V and 1 base from J, with 23 bases in between. The CDR3 covers 18 residues. CDR3 region: CASTKTKGASASYNEQFF. CDR3 nucleotide sequence: TGCGCCAGCACCAAAACAAAGGGGGCTAGCGCGTCCTACAATGAGCAGTTCTTC.

The chain joins TRBV10-1 to TRBJ2-4, with 11 bases aligning to TRBD2. J lost 7 bases, V lost 3 bases, and 8 bases had no gene match. This CDR3 comprises 16 residues. Germline assignment: CDR1 WNHNN and CDR2 SYGVQD (reference sequence). This CDR3 is CASSEDLSGRENIQYF. The CDR3 region has the DNA TGCGCCAGCAGTGAAGACCTTAGCGGGAGGGAGAACATTCAGTACTTC.

The chain joins TRBV30 to TRBJ2-5; perhaps TRBD2 as D (5 bases). This CDR3 is 14 amino acids long. Trimming left V 3 bases short and J 3 bases short, with 14 bases between. Germline V CDR1 and CDR2: GTSNPN, SVGIG (reference sequence). In DNA, the CDR3 is TGTGCCTGGAGCGCAACGGGAAGCAAAGAGACCCAGTACTTC. Translated: CAWSATGSKETQYF.

The chain couples TRBV7-9 to TRBJ2-5; maybe TRBD1 (6 bases). CDR1 and CDR2 (germline): SEHNR, FQNEAQ (reference sequence). Trimming took 2 bases from V and 3 from J, leaving 13 bases between them. The CDR3 sequence is 15 residues long. Here the CDR3 reads CASSLPLGAEETQYF. For the CDR3, the DNA is TGTGCCAGCAGCTTACCTTTGGGGGCGGAAGAGACCCAGTACTTC.

To note about this clone: The junction shows a germline mismatch at one end, possibly a read error. The chain combines TRBV29-1 with TRBJ2-1, with D tentatively TRBD1 (5 bases). Germline CDR1 is SQVTM and CDR2 is ANQGSEA. The CDR3 contains 17 residues. CDR3 loop: CSAWGQGPGSSYNEQLF. CDR3 in DNA: TGCAGCGCATGGGGCCAGGGCCCAGGAAGCTCCTACAATGAGCAGCTCTTC.

V gene TRBV7-6 combines with J gene TRBJ2-7; 12 bases map to TRBD2. The CDR3 contains 19 residues. V gave up 2 bases and J gave up 2 bases; unmatched junction bases: 13. Germline CDR1 and CDR2: SGHVS and FNYEAQ. The CDR3 loop is CASSLHPGLAGRDAYEQYF. CDR3 DNA sequence: TGTGCCAGCAGCTTACACCCGGGACTAGCGGGTAGGGACGCCTACGAGCAGTACTTC.

The CDR3 nucleotides are TGTGCCAGTAGTAGCGGGAGTGGTGGCGAGCAGTACTTC. It translates to CASSSGSGGEQYF. The chain is built from TRBV19 and TRBJ2-7; TRBD2 matches 7 bases. The germline CDR1 and CDR2 sequences are LNHDA and SQIVND (reference sequence). V was clipped by 4 bases and J by 6 bases; unmatched bases: 6. The CDR3 is made up of 13 amino acids.

The chain recombines TRBV30 with TRBJ2-3; possible D gene TRBD1, 6 bases. Germline V lookup: CDR1 GTSNPN, CDR2 SVGIG (reference sequence). V was pared by 5 bases and J by 6 bases, with 12 bases between. The CDR3 consists of 12 residues. DNA of the CDR3: TGTGCCTGGGCTTACCAGGGGGATACGCAGTATTTT. Protein: CAWAYQGDTQYF.

The chain has TRBV9 and TRBJ2-2, with 12 bases fitting TRBD2. Germline V lookup: CDR1 SGDLS, CDR2 YYNGEE. With 0 bases clipped from V and 6 bases from J, the junction kept 6 bases outside the gene matches. CDR3 size: 17 residues. CDR3 in amino acids: CASSVEWTSGIPGELFF. CDR3 nucleotide sequence: TGTGCCAGCAGCGTAGAATGGACTAGCGGGATACCCGGGGAGCTGTTTTTT.

The chain employs TRBV6-5 and TRBJ1-1; a possible D gene is TRBD1 (5 bases). This CDR3 has 12 amino acids. Germline V gives CDR1 MNHEY, CDR2 SVGAGI. V lost 4 bases and J 3 bases, leaving 6 bases between the germline ends. The CDR3 loop reads CASSWGDTEAFF. CDR3 DNA: TGTGCCAGCAGTTGGGGGGACACTGAAGCTTTCTTT.

This clone has just a few counts. V and J are TRBV6-4 and TRBJ2-2; the D gene is possibly TRBD2 (5 bases). Germline CDR1 MRHNA, CDR2 SNTAGT. V was trimmed by 6 bases and J by 7 bases, leaving 18 bases between them. This CDR3 is 15 amino acids long. CDR3 bases: TGTGCCAGCAGCAAAAAAGCGGAGTACGTCGGGGAGCTGTTTTTT. It translates to CASSKKAEYVGELFF.

This clone was picked up a small number of times. The chain couples TRBV10-3 to TRBJ2-2, with 7 bases matching TRBD2. This CDR3 has 15 residues. Per germline, CDR1 ENHRY and CDR2 SYGVKD. Trimming removed 8 bases from V and 0 bases from J; junction bases left unmatched: 6. In DNA, the CDR3 is TGTGCCATCGGGGGGGAGGGCGCGAACACCGGGGAGCTGTTTTTT. Protein product: CAIGGEGANTGELFF.

The chain has TRBV4-1 and TRBJ1-1; tentative D call: TRBD1 (6 bases). Germline V gene sequence: CDR1 MGHRA, CDR2 YSYEKL. The CDR3 sequence is 15 residues long. V was shortened by 0 bases and J by 5 bases, with 13 bases between the two germline ends. The CDR3 DNA reads TGCGCCAGCAGCCAAGATATGACAGGAGCGACTGAAGCTTTCTTT. This translates into CASSQDMTGATEAFF.

V gene TRBV25-1 combines with J gene TRBJ1-6; D ambiguous. Deletions cut 10 bases from V and 10 bases from J, with 5 bases between. The CDR3 loop spans 9 amino acids. CDR1 and CDR2 from the germline V gene are MGHDK and SYGVNS. As DNA, the CDR3 is TGTGCCAACTTCTCACCCCTCCACTTT. The encoded protein is CANFSPLHF.

The CDR3 coding sequence is TGTGCCAGCAGCGTAGAACTAGCCGGAGATACGCAGTATTTT. It is translated as CASSVELAGDTQYF. The gene calls are TRBV9 and TRBJ2-3; D possibly corresponds to TRBD2 (6 bases). CDR3 length: 14 residues. Germline V gene lookup returns CDR1 SGDLS and CDR2 YYNGEE. V dropped 0 bases and J dropped 5 bases, with 10 bases sitting between them.

This sequence joins TRBV28 and TRBJ1-2; D remains ambiguous. V shed 2 bases and J shed 0 bases, with 10 bases lying between them. Germline CDR1 reads MDHEN; CDR2 reads SYDVKM. This CDR3 comprises 15 residues. CDR3 loop: CASSLEAPTNYGYTF. The CDR3 coding sequence is TGTGCCAGCAGTTTAGAAGCACCTACTAACTATGGCTACACCTTC.

CDR3 nucleotide sequence: TGTGCCAGCAGCTTACCGGCTAGCGGGTCTAGCACAGATACGCAGTATTTT. Amino acid sequence: CASSLPASGSSTDTQYF. This sequence joins TRBV7-2 and TRBJ2-3, with 8 positions matching TRBD2. Per the germline V gene, CDR1 is SGHTA and CDR2 is FQGNSA. With V trimmed by 2 bases and J by 0 bases, 7 bases remained unmatched. This CDR3 is 17 amino acids long. Filled out from reference TRBV7-2 and TRBJ2-3, the complete variable domain reads GAGVSQSPSNKVTEKGKDVELRCDPISGHTALYWYRQSLGQGLEFLIYFQGNSAPDKSGLPSDRFSAERTGGSVSTLTIQRTQQEDSAVYLCASSLPASGSSTDTQYFGPGTRLTVL.